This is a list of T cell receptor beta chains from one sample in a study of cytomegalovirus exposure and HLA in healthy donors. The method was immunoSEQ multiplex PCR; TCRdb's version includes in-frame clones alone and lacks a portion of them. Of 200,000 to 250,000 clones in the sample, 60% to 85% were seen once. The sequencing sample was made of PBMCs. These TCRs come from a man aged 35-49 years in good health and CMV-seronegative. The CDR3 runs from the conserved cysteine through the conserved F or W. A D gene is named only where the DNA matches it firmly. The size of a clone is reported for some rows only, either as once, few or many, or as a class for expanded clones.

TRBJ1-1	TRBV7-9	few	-	TGTTCCAGCACATACAGTAACACTGAAGCTTTCTTT	CSSTYSNTEAFF
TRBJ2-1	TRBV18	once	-	TGTGCCAGCTCACCATGGGGGGATGTTGGCAATGAGCAGTTCTTC	CASSPWGDVGNEQFF
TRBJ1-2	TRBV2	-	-	TGTGCCAGCAGTGATTTCGGGGGGTTTAACTATGGCTACACCTTC	CASSDFGGFNYGYTF
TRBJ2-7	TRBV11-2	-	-	TGTGCCAGCAGCTTCCCTGGAGGGGACGAGCAGTACTTC	CASSFPGGDEQYF
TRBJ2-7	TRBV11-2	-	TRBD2	TGTGCCAGCAGCTTAGGCCTAGCGGGAGTCTACGAGCAGTACTTC	CASSLGLAGVYEQYF
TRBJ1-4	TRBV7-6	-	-	TGTGCCAGCAGCTCCGTTTCTGGCGAAAAACTGTTTTTT	CASSSVSGEKLFF
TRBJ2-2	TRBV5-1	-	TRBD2	TGCGCCAGCGGGGGACTAGCGGGAGTAGGCGGGGAGCTGTTTTTT	CASGGLAGVGGELFF
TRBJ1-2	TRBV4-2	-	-	TGTGCCAGCAGCCCCGGACACGATTCTAACTATGGCTACACCTTC	CASSPGHDSNYGYTF
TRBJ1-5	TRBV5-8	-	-	TGTGCCAGCAGCTTAGGGGGTAACAGCAATCAGCCCCAGCATTTT	CASSLGGNSNQPQHF
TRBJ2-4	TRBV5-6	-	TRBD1	TGTGCCAGCAAACTAAGACAGGGGGCATCCAAAAACATTCAGTACTTC	CASKLRQGASKNIQYF